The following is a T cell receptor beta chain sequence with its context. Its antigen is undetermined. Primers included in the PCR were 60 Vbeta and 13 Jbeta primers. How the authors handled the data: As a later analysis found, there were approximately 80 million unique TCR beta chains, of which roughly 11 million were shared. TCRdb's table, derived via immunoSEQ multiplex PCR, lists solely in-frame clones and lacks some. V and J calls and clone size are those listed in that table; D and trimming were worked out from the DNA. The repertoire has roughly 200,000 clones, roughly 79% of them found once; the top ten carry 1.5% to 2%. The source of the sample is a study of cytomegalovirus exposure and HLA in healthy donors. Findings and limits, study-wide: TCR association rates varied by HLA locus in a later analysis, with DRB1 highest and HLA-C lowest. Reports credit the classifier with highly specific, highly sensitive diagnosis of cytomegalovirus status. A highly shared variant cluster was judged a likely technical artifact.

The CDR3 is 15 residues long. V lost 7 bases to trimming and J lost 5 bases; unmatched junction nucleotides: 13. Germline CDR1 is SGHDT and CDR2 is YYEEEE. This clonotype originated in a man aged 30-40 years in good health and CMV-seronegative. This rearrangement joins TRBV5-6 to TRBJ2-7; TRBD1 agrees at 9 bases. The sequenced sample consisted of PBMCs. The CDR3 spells CASQGLGTGFHEQYF. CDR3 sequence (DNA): TGTGCCAGCCAGGGCCTTGGGACAGGGTTTCACGAGCAGTACTTC.